A single T cell receptor beta chain is shown here with its context. Unique molecular identifiers were incorporated into the prepared TCRbeta library. TCRdb analysed the PCR reads with MiXCR anew, one entry per CDR3 protein. The sample has fewer than 150,000 distinct CDR3 sequences; approximately 8.7% are singletons. Germline V gene data show CDR1 as LNHDA and CDR2 as SQIVND (reference sequence). The CDR3 is made up of 15 amino acids. The V gene end was trimmed by 6 bases and the J gene end by 3 bases; junction bases not matched to a gene: 10. These data belong to a study of T-cell reconstitution after alpha-beta-depleted transplantation in children.

This chain joins TRBV19 and TRBJ2-7; 8 bases are a match to TRBD1. This TCR came from a girl less than two years old who had a stem cell transplant for combined immunodeficiency, so the T cells may come from the graft donor. The input for sequencing was PBMCs, mostly from graft donor cells, taken 180 days after TCRalphabeta/CD19-depleted stem cell transplant. In DNA form, the CDR3 reads TGTGCCAGTAGCCTCCGGGACAGGAGACTCTACGAGCAGTACTTC. Translated: CASSLRDRRLYEQYF.